This is a list of T cell receptor beta chains from one sample in a study of T cell repertoires in cytomegalovirus infection. MiXCR, run by TCRdb on the reads, gives a single entry per CDR3 protein. The sample has about 900,000 distinct CDR3 sequences; approximately 33% are singletons. Antigens for these TCRs are unknown. The specimen was cultured CD8+ T cells from PBMCs, collected from culture after CMV antigen stimulation. All receptors come from a human donor in good health (CMV status not recorded). Some clones in this sample may be carry-over from other donors' samples. CDR3s include the opening cysteine and the closing phenylalanine or tryptophan.

TRBJ2-5	TRBV7-2	CASAGGQETQYF
TRBJ2-2	TRBV4-1	CASSQVRGGPGELFF
TRBJ2-4	TRBV5-3	CASSLDVRGRAKNIQYF
TRBJ2-7	TRBV2	CASSEGPGLQFYEQYF
TRBJ2-2	TRBV20-1	CSARDLVKTGTGELFF
TRBJ1-4	TRBV7-2	CASRRGAGNEKLFF
TRBJ2-5	TRBV27	CASSPEAGGRRETQYF
TRBJ1-5	TRBV28	CASSLTGTGLMGNQPQHF
TRBJ1-1	TRBV20-1	CSASELTGPVEAFF
TRBJ2-1	TRBV7-7	CASSESGSYNEQFF
TRBJ1-1	TRBV6-1	CASSAGTGRNTEAFF
TRBJ1-1	TRBV18	CASSSWEHSNTEAFF
TRBJ2-5	TRBV12-3/TRBV12-4	CASSWEDSQETQYF
TRBJ2-5	TRBV4-1	CASSDVAGETQYF
TRBJ1-1	TRBV6-5	CASNQYPGTPNTEAFF
TRBJ2-7	TRBV7-8	CASSFGTDQALNSYEQYF
TRBJ1-5	TRBV7-6	CASSLGGTGGNQPQHF
TRBJ2-2	TRBV29-1	CSVEDPLAGGNTGELFF
TRBJ1-1	TRBV6-6	CASSSPVNTEAFF
TRBJ2-5	TRBV5-1	CASSSRDRRETQYF
TRBJ1-5	TRBV27	CASRPGTYDDQPQHF
TRBJ2-2	TRBV27	CASSLGRGLNTGELFF
TRBJ1-2	TRBV7-8	CASSLGWPGTELYGYTF
TRBJ1-5	TRBV6-1	CASSVSERNQPQHF
TRBJ1-2	TRBV7-6	CASSQGGGFGGYTF
TRBJ1-1	TRBV25-1	CASSEFFDIPQGMNTEAFF
TRBJ2-2	TRBV6-1	CASSDHRGLTGELFF
TRBJ2-2	TRBV28	CASSPPIGELFF
TRBJ2-5	TRBV12-3/TRBV12-4	CASSSPGDRKETQYF
TRBJ2-7	TRBV19	CASSAVSRGTNEQYF
TRBJ2-2	TRBV6-6	CASSYWQGNTGELFF
TRBJ2-4	TRBV7-2	CASSLSGNYDGGNIQYF
TRBJ1-1	TRBV6-2/TRBV6-3	CASLATTEAFF
TRBJ1-2	TRBV6-5	CASSQRPDLYGYTF
TRBJ2-7	TRBV6-5	CASSPDRGPIYEQYF
TRBJ2-2	TRBV12-3/TRBV12-4	CASSFSLGQNTGELFF
TRBJ2-5	TRBV5-1	CASSLVTGTGGLETQYF
TRBJ2-5	TRBV6-6	CASSYGANQETQYF
TRBJ1-1	TRBV27	CASSPKGWEARSPEAFF
TRBJ1-2	TRBV28	CASSSTSPGTGFSGYTF
TRBJ1-2	TRBV4-1	CASSQVGAGDGYTF
TRBJ1-1	TRBV6-2/TRBV6-3	CASSLPLGQTEAFF
TRBJ1-4	TRBV6-1	CASSDRIVVDEKLFF
TRBJ1-2	TRBV5-5	CASSPGLDNYGYTF
TRBJ1-1	TRBV7-8	CASSLSPTEAFF
TRBJ2-1	TRBV24-1	CTTSDGEGRYNNEQFF
TRBJ2-1	TRBV6-5	CASSYSAGGNNEQFF
TRBJ2-5	TRBV7-9	CASSLSSEIGTQYF
TRBJ2-2	TRBV24-1	CATSDLSGPGELFF
TRBJ1-5	TRBV27	CASSPPPGGGADQPQHF
TRBJ1-2	TRBV5-6	CASSSVNGYTF
TRBJ2-1	TRBV12-3/TRBV12-4	CASSVALSGSYNEQFF
TRBJ2-3	TRBV7-4	CASSSRTRTSTDTQYF
TRBJ1-1	TRBV6-1	CASSEVRGAEAFF
TRBJ1-1	TRBV27	CASSLGSNTEAFF